The next 21 T cell receptor beta chains were all read from a single sample in a study of blood T cell repertoires in COVID-19. The table came from immunoSEQ multiplex PCR; TCRdb's copy has only in-frame clones and leaves some out. The repertoire has a few hundred thousand clones, 85% of them found once; the top ten carry roughly 6.7%. The sample consisted of PBMCs or T cells enriched from blood (not recorded which). The source is a woman aged 45-59 years who had been exposed to COVID-19.

The chain is built from TRBV12-3 or TRBV12-4 and TRBJ1-2; D is ambiguous. With 4 bases removed from V and 8 bases from J, the gap between germline ends came to 11 bases. The CDR3 length is 12 residues. Here the CDR3 DNA reads TGTGCCAGCAGTTCTCACACGGGGGGCTACACCTTC. It is translated as CASSSHTGGYTF.

The genes are TRBV2 and TRBJ2-1; 12 nucleotides agree with TRBD2. The CDR3 contains 15 residues. The germline CDR1 and CDR2 sequences are SNHLY and FYNNEI. Trimming removed 4 bases from V and 5 bases from J; junction bases left unmatched: 3. The CDR3 protein is CASSVLAGGNNEQFF. The CDR3 bases are TGTGCCAGCAGTGTACTAGCGGGGGGAAACAATGAGCAGTTCTTC.

The genes are TRBV18 and TRBJ1-6, with TRBD1 matching over 7 bases. The germline V gene has CDR1 KGHSH and CDR2 LQKENI. The CDR3 is 14 residues long. The V gene end was trimmed by 6 bases and the J gene end by 7 bases; junction bases not matched to a gene: 6. CDR3 sequence reads: CASSQDRRNSPLHF. The CDR3 DNA sequence: TGTGCCAGCTCGCAGGACAGGAGGAATTCACCCCTCCACTTT.

This chain joins TRBV6-2 or TRBV6-3 and TRBJ2-3, with a weak D call TRBD1 (6 bases). The CDR3 has 15 residues. In germline, CDR1 is MNHEY, CDR2 SVGEGT. V was clipped by 3 bases and J by 3 bases, with 13 bases between them. Here the CDR3 DNA reads TGTGCCAGCAGTTATGTTGGGGGCGTGACAGATACGCAGTATTTT. Translated: CASSYVGGVTDTQYF.

The CDR3 DNA reads as TGTGCCAGCACGGACAGATACACAGATACGCAGTATTTT. Protein: CASTDRYTDTQYF. The chain combines TRBV2 with TRBJ2-3; weak D call: TRBD1 (6 bases). From germline, CDR1 is SNHLY and CDR2 FYNNEI. The CDR3 has 13 amino acids. V was shortened by 7 bases and J by 2 bases, with 10 bases between the two germline ends.

The genes are TRBV15 and TRBJ2-2; possibly TRBD1 for D (6 bases). Per the germline V gene, CDR1 is LNHNV and CDR2 is YYDKDF (reference sequence). This CDR3 spans 16 amino acids. Trimming cost V 1 base and J 5 bases, with 14 bases left between them. This chain's CDR3 is CATSRGAQGPTGELFF. DNA for the CDR3: TGTGCCACCAGCAGAGGCGCACAGGGACCGACCGGGGAGCTGTTTTTT.

The rearrangement links TRBV9 to TRBJ1-1; no reliable D call. Deletions cut 8 bases from V and 1 base from J, with 15 bases between. Germline CDR1 SGDLS, CDR2 YYNGEE. This CDR3 region has 14 residues. CDR3 coding DNA: TGTGCCAGTACAAAAAATACAGCGAACACTGAAGCTTTCTTT. This sequence encodes CASTKNTANTEAFF.

This rearrangement joins TRBV19 to TRBJ2-2; D might be TRBD2 (6 bases). The CDR3 is 14 residues long. V dropped 3 bases and J dropped 6 bases, with 11 bases sitting between them. Germline V gene data show CDR1 as LNHDA and CDR2 as SQIVND (reference sequence). CDR3 nucleotide sequence: TGTGCCAGTAGTATGGGGGGACTGGCCGGGGAGCTGTTTTTT. Its translation: CASSMGGLAGELFF.

The chain carries TRBV29-1 and TRBJ1-1; maybe TRBD1 (6 bases). Trimming took 6 bases from V and 2 from J, leaving 10 bases between them. From germline, CDR1 is SQVTM and CDR2 ANQGSEA. The CDR3 runs to 12 residues. CDR3 nucleotide sequence: TGCAGCGTCAGGGGCCCAAACACTGAAGCTTTCTTT. Protein: CSVRGPNTEAFF.

This sequence joins TRBV7-2 and TRBJ2-7; 12 positions agree with TRBD2. Germline lookup yields CDR1 SGHTA and CDR2 FQGNSA. The junction had 8 bases not matched to a gene; V was cut back by 4 bases and J by 7 bases. The CDR3 loop spans 15 amino acids. As DNA, the CDR3 is TGTGCCAGCAGCTCGTCTAGCGGGGGGGCTGAGGAGCAGTACTTC. Its protein product is CASSSSSGGAEEQYF.

V and J are TRBV27 and TRBJ2-2; 8 nucleotides line up with TRBD2. Per germline, CDR1 MNHEY and CDR2 SMNVEV (reference sequence). The CDR3 extends over 13 amino acids. V shed 7 bases and J 5 bases; nucleotides not matched to a gene: 3. In nucleotides, the CDR3 is TGTGCCAGCACAAAGCGGGGGACCGGGGAGCTGTTTTTT. Translation: CASTKRGTGELFF.

V and J are TRBV13 and TRBJ1-1; possible D gene TRBD1, 5 bases. Germline V gene data show CDR1 as PRHDT and CDR2 as FYEKMQ (reference sequence). This CDR3 comprises 16 residues. V was clipped by 4 bases and J by 1 base, with 16 bases between them. As DNA, the CDR3 is TGTGCCAGCAGCTCGTTATGGGGCACCCAGAACACTGAAGCTTTCTTT. Encoded protein: CASSSLWGTQNTEAFF.

The chain has TRBV3-1 (or the pseudogene TRBV3-2) and TRBJ1-2; D is unresolved. Trimming pared 4 bases from V and 6 bases from J, leaving 9 bases between. The CDR3 consists of 12 residues. Germline lookup yields CDR1 LGHDT and CDR2 YNNKEL (reference sequence). In DNA form, the CDR3 reads TGTGCCAGCAGCCCTTCAGGTCATGGCTACACCTTC. Encoded protein: CASSPSGHGYTF.

This chain joins TRBV6-5 and TRBJ1-1; tentatively, D is TRBD1 (5 bases). With 6 bases removed from V and 8 bases from J, the gap between germline ends came to 16 bases. CDR1 is MNHEY, CDR2 SVGAGI, per germline. The CDR3 totals 13 residues. DNA of the CDR3: TGTGCCAGCAGCCGTACTACAGGCAGCGAAGCTTTCTTT. Its protein is CASSRTTGSEAFF.

CDR3 in DNA: TGTGCCAGCAGCGTAGACGGACAGGGGGCTGAAGCTTTCTTT. Protein sequence: CASSVDGQGAEAFF. The rearrangement links TRBV9 to TRBJ1-1, with TRBD1 identical over 10 bases. Germline trimming cut 0 bases from V and 6 bases from J; bases unmatched to any gene: 2. The CDR3 is 14 amino acids. Germline CDR1 reads SGDLS; CDR2 reads YYNGEE.

This clone showed up just once. The V call is TRBV19, the J call TRBJ1-5; D remains unclear. The CDR3 is 13 residues long. Trimming took off 3 bases at V and 4 bases at J, with 7 bases between the two ends. The germline V gene encodes CDR1 LNHDA and CDR2 SQIVND (reference sequence). DNA for the CDR3: TGTGCCAGTAGTATCGGAGCGAATCAGCCCCAGCATTTT. It yields the protein CASSIGANQPQHF.

Only a few counts were recorded for this clone. The chain has TRBV4-1 and TRBJ2-1; D is unresolved. Trimming stripped 1 base from V and 7 bases from J, with 14 bases between. Germline values: CDR1 MGHRA, CDR2 YSYEKL. The CDR3 is 15 amino acids. As DNA, the CDR3 is TGCGCCAGCAGCCAAGGCTCCTCCCTCGGGAATGAGCAGTTCTTC. It is translated as CASSQGSSLGNEQFF.

This chain links TRBV19 with TRBJ1-4, with a possible D match to TRBD1 (5 bases). Trimming took 6 bases from V and 4 from J, leaving 15 bases between them. The germline CDR1 and CDR2 sequences are LNHDA and SQIVND (reference sequence). The CDR3 runs 15 residues. CDR3: CASSPPGILNEKLFF. CDR3 DNA: TGTGCCAGTAGCCCCCCAGGGATACTTAATGAAAAACTGTTTTTT.

The chain employs TRBV5-4 and TRBJ1-1, with a possible D match to TRBD1 (5 bases). Deletions cut 4 bases from V and 10 bases from J, with 20 bases between. In germline, CDR1 is SGHNT, CDR2 YYREEE (reference sequence). The CDR3 is 14 residues long. The CDR3 sequence: CASSPGEARRGAFF. The CDR3 region has the DNA TGTGCCAGCAGCCCCGGGGAGGCTCGGAGGGGAGCTTTCTTT.

This chain uses TRBV25-1 with TRBJ2-5; D perhaps matches TRBD1 (5 bases). The germline gives CDR1 MGHDK, CDR2 SYGVNS. V lost 3 bases to trimming and J lost 1 base, with 18 bases between them. The CDR3 covers 17 residues. The CDR3 nucleotides are TGTGCCAGCAGTGAGCAAAGGGGATCAGTGGGCCAAGAGACCCAGTACTTC. It specifies CASSEQRGSVGQETQYF.

The rearrangement links TRBV6-5 to TRBJ1-6; the match to TRBD1 covers 8 bases. Trimming took 5 bases from V and 9 from J; bases not matched to a gene: 9. CDR1 and CDR2 from the germline V gene are MNHEY and SVGAGI. CDR3 length: 15 residues. For the CDR3, the DNA is TGTGCCAGCAGTCCAACCCGGACAGGGATTTCACCCCTCCACTTT. As protein: CASSPTRTGISPLHF.